This note documents a single T cell receptor beta chain sequence. The source of the sample is a study of blood T cell repertoires in COVID-19. The wider study: The samples span acute and convalescent COVID-19 from the United States, Italy and Spain.

The CDR3 is 15 amino acids. Looked up from germline, CDR1 is SNHLY and CDR2 is FYNNEI. The V segment lost 6 bases and the J segment 0 bases; nucleotides outside the gene matches: 4. Measured with immunoSEQ multiplex PCR; TCRdb has only the in-frame clones, and not every one. The table has 15,000 to 20,000 clones, 85% to 90% seen once. The chain uses TRBV2 and TRBJ2-3; the match to TRBD1 covers 9 bases. Specimen: peripheral blood. This clonotype was sampled from a man aged 55 to 70 with active COVID-19. The CDR3 region is CASSRDRVSTDTQYF. The CDR3, as DNA: TGTGCCAGCAGCCGGGACAGGGTGAGCACAGATACGCAGTATTTT.